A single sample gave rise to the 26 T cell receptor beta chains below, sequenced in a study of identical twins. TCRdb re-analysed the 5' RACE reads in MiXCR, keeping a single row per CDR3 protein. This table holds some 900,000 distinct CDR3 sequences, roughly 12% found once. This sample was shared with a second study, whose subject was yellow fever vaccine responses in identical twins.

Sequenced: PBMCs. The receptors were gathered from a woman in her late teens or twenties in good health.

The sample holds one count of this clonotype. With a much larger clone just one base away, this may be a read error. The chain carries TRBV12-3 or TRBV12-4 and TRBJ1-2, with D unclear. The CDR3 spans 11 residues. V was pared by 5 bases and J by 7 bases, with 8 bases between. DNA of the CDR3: TGTGCCAGCAGTAAGACGGGTGGCTACACCTTC. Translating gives CASSKTGGYTF.

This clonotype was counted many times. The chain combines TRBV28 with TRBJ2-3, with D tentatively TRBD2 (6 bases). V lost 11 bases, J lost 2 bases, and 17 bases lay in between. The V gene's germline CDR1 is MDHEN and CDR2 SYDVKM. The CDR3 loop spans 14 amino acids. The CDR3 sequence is CAAVGGLTTDTQYF. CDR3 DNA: TGTGCCGCTGTCGGGGGACTCACCACAGATACGCAGTATTTT.

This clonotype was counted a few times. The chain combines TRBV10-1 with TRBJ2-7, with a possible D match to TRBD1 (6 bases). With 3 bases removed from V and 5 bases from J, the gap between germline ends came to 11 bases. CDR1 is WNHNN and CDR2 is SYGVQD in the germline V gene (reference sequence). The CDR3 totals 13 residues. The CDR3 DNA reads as TGCGCCAGCAGTGAATTACAGGGTAACGAGCAGTACTTC. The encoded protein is CASSELQGNEQYF.

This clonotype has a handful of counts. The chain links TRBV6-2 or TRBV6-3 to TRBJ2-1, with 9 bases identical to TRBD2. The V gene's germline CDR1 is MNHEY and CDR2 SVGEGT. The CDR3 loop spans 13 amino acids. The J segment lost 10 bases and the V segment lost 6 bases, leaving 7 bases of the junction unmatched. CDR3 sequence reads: CASSQREAHEQFF. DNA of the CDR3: TGTGCCAGCAGCCAGCGGGAGGCCCACGAGCAGTTCTTC.

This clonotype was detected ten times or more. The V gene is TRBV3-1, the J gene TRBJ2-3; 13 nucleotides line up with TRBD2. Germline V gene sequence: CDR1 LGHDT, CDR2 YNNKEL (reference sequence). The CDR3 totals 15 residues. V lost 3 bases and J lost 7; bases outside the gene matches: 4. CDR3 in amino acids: CASSQGLAGTYTQYF. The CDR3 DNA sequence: TGTGCCAGCAGCCAGGGACTAGCGGGGACGTATACGCAGTATTTT.

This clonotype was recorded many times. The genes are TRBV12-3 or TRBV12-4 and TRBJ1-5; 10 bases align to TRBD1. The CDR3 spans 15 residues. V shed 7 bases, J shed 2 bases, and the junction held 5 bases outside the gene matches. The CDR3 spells CASTETGGGNQPQHF. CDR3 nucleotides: TGTGCCAGCACCGAGACAGGGGGCGGCAATCAGCCCCAGCATTTT.

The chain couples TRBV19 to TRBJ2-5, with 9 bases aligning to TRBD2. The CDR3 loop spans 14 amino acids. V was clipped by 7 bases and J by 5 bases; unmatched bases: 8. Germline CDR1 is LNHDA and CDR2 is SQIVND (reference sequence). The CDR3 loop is CASTSGAAGETQYF. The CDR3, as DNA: TGTGCCAGTACTAGCGGGGCGGCAGGGGAGACCCAGTACTTC. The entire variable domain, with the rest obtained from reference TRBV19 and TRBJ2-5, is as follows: DGGITQSPKYLFRKEGQNVTLSCEQNLNHDAMYWYRQDPGQGLRLIYYSQIVNDFQKGDIAEGYSVSREKKESFPLTVTSAQKNPTAFYLCASTSGAAGETQYFGPGTRLLVL.

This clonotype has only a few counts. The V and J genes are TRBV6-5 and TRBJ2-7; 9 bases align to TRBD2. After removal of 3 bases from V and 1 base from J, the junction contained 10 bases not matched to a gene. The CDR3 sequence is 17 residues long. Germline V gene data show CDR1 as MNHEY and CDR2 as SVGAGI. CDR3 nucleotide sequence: TGTGCCAGCAGTTATATAGCGGGAGCCGCAAGATCCTACGAGCAGTACTTC. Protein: CASSYIAGAARSYEQYF.

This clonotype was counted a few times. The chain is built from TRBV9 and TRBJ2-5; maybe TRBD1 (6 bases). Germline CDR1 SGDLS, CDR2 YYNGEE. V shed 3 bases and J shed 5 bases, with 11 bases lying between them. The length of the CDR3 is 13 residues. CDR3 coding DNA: TGTGCCAGCAGCGGGACAGTCGGCGAGACCCAGTACTTC. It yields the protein CASSGTVGETQYF.

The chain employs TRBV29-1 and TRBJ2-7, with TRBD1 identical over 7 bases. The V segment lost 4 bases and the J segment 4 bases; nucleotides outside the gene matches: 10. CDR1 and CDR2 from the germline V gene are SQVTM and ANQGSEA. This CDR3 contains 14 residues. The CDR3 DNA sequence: TGCAGCGTTGTCGTAGAAAGGGGGCGTTACGAGCAGTACTTC. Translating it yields CSVVVERGRYEQYF.

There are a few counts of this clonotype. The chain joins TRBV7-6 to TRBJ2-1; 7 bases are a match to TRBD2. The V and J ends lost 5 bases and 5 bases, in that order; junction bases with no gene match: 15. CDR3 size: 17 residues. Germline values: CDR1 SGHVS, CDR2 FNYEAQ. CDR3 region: CASSGLSGTTLNNEQFF. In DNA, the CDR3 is TGTGCCAGCAGCGGTCTTTCGGGGACTACCCTGAACAATGAGCAGTTCTTC.

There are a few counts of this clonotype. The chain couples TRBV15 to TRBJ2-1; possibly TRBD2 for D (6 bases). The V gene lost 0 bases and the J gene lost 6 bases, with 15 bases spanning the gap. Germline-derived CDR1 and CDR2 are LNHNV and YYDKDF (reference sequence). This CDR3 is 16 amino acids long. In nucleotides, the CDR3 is TGTGCCACCAGCAGAGATATTCCGGGAGTCGTCAATGAGCAGTTCTTC. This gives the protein CATSRDIPGVVNEQFF.

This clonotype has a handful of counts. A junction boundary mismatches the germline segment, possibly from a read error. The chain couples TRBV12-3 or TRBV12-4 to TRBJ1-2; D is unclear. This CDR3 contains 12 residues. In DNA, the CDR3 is TGTGCCAGCAGTTTAAGCCCCGGCAGGCGCTCCTTC. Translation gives CASSLSPGRRSF.

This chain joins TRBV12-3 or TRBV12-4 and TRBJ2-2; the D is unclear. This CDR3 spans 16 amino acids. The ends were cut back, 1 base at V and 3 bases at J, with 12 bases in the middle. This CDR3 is CASSLGERRDTGELFF. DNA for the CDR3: TGTGCCAGCAGTTTAGGAGAGAGGCGAGACACCGGGGAGCTGTTTTTT.

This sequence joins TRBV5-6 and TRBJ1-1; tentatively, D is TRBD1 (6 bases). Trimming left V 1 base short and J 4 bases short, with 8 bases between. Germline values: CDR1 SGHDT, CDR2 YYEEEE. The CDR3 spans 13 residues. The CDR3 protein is CASSLMGATEAFF. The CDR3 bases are TGTGCCAGCAGCTTGATGGGGGCCACTGAAGCTTTCTTT.

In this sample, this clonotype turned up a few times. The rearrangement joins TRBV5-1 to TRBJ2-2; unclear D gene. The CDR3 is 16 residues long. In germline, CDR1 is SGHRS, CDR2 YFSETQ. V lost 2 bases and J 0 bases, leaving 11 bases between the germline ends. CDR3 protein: CASSFQAAANTGELFF. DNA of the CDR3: TGCGCCAGCAGCTTTCAGGCAGCCGCGAACACCGGGGAGCTGTTTTTT.

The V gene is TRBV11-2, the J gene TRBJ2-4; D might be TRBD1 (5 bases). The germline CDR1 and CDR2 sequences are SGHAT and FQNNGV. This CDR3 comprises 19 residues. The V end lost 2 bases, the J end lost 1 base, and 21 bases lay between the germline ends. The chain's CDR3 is CASSLQTVISAMAKNIQYF. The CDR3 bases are TGTGCCAGCAGCTTACAGACAGTAATTTCGGCGATGGCCAAAAACATTCAGTACTTC.

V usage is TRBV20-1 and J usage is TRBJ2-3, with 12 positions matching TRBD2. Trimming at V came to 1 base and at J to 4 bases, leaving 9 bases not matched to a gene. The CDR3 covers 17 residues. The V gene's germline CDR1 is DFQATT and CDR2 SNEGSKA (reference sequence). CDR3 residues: CSARAPASGGAPDTQYF. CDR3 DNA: TGCAGTGCTAGAGCCCCGGCTAGCGGGGGGGCCCCAGATACGCAGTATTTT.

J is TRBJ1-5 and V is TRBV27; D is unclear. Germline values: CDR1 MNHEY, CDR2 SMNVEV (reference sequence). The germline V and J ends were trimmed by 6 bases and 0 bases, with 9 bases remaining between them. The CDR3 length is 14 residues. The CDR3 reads CASSSLTSNQPQHF. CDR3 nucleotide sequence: TGTGCCAGCAGCTCCCTAACTAGCAATCAGCCCCAGCATTTT.

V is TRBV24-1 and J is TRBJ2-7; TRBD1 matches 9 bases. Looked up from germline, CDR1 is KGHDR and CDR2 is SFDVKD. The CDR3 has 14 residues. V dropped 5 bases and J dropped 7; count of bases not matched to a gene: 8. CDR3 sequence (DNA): TGTGCCACCAGTGTGTCGGGGGACAGGGAGGAGCAGTACTTC. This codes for CATSVSGDREEQYF.

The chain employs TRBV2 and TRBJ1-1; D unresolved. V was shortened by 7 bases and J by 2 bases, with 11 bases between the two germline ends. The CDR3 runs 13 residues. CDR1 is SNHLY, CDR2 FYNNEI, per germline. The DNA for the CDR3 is TGTGCCAGCAAACCCGAGGTAAACACTGAAGCTTTCTTT. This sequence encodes CASKPEVNTEAFF. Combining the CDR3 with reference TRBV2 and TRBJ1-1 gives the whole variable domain EPEVTQTPSHQVTQMGQEVILRCVPISNHLYFYWYRQILGQKVEFLVSFYNNEISEKSEIFDDQFSVERPDGSNFTLKIRSTKLEDSAMYFCASKPEVNTEAFFGQGTRLTVV.

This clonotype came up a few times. The CDR3 spells CASSLGTSVYTGELFF. The CDR3 bases are TGTGCCAGCAGCCTTGGGACTAGCGTTTACACCGGGGAGCTGTTTTTT. The gene calls are TRBV11-3 and TRBJ2-2; 10 nucleotides match TRBD2. V shed 5 bases and J 3 bases; nucleotides not matched to a gene: 6. Germline V gene sequence: CDR1 SGHNT, CDR2 YENEEA. The CDR3 has 16 amino acids.

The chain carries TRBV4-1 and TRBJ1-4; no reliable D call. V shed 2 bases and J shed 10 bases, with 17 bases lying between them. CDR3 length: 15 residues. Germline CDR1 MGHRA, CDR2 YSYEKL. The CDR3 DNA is TGCGCCAGCAGCCAAATAGTCAGAGACATCGGAAAACTGTTTTTT. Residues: CASSQIVRDIGKLFF.

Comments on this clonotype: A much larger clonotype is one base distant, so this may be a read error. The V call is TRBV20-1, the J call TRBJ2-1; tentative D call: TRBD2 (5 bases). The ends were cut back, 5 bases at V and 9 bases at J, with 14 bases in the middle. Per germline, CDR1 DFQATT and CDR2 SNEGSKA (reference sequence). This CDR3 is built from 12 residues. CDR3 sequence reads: CSAPLVFSEQFF. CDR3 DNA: TGCAGTGCTCCACTAGTTTTCAGTGAGCAGTTCTTC.

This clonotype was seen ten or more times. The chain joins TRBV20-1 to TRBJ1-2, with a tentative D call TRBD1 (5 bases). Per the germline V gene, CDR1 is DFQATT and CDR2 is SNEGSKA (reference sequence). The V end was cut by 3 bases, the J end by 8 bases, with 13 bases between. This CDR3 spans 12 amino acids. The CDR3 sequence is CSASGGVEGYTF. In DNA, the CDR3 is TGCAGTGCTAGTGGGGGGGTAGAGGGCTACACCTTC.

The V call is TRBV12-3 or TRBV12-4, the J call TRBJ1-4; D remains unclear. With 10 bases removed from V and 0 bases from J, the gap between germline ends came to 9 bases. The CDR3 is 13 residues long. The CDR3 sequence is CATYETTNEKLFF. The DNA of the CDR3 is TGTGCCACCTACGAAACAACTAATGAAAAACTGTTTTTT.